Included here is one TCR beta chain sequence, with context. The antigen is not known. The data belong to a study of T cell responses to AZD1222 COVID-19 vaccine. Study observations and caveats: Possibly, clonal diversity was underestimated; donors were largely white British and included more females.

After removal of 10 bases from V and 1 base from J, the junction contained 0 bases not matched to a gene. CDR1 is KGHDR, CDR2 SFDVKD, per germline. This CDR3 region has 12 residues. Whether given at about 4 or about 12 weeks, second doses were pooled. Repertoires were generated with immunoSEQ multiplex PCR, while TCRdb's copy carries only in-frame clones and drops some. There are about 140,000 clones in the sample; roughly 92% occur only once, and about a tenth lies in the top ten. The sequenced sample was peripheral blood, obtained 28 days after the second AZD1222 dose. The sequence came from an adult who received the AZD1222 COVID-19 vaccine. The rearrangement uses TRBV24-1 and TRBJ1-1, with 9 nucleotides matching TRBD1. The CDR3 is CATDRGNTEAFF. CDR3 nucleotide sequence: TGTGCCACGGACAGGGGGAACACTGAAGCTTTCTTT.